This T cell receptor (beta chain) is from a study of blood T cells in healthy people across ages. Next came a second PCR, run for about 6 to 11 cycles, which used a sample-barcoded 5' primer along with a J-beta primer mix. TCRdb re-called the 5' RACE reads with MiXCR, one entry per CDR3 protein. This table has roughly 1 million distinct CDR3 sequences, under 30% appearing once. The J segment lost 6 bases and the V segment lost 6 bases, leaving 7 bases of the junction unmatched. The CDR3 runs to 13 residues. Germline lookup yields CDR1 ENHRY and CDR2 SYGVKD. These data are also associated with another study on T cells of mothers and their children.

The receptor comes from a girl aged 2-10 years in good health. Sequenced sample: blood. This chain connects TRBV10-3 to TRBJ2-7, with 8 bases aligning to TRBD1. The CDR3 loop reads CAISPGTGLEQYF. In nucleotides, the CDR3 is TGTGCCATCAGCCCCGGGACAGGTCTCGAGCAGTACTTC.